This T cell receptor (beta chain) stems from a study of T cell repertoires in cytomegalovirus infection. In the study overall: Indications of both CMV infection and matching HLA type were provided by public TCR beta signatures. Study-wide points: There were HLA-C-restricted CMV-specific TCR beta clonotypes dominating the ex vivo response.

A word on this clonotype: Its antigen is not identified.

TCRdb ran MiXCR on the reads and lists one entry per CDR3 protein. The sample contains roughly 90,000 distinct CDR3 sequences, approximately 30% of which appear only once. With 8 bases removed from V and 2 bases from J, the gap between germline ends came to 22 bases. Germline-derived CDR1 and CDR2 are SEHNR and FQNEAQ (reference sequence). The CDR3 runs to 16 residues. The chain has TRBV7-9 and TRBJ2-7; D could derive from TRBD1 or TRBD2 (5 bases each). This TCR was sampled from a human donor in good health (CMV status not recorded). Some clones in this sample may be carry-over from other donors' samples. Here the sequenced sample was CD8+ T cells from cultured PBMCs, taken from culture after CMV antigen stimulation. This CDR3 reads CASCEVRGLAAYEQYF. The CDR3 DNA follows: TGTGCCAGCTGTGAGGTGAGGGGCCTCGCCGCCTACGAGCAGTACTTC.